This TCR beta chain was obtained from a study of T cells after posttransplantation cyclophosphamide. Study-wide findings and caveats: Donor-recipient repertoire similarity was low at 1-2 months, rising over year one.

Repertoires were generated with immunoSEQ multiplex PCR, while TCRdb's copy carries only in-frame clones and drops some. The sample yields roughly 35,000 clones, without any singletons. This clone occurred a few times. Antigen specificity is unknown. The V gene end was trimmed by 1 base and the J gene end by 5 bases; junction bases not matched to a gene: 3. The CDR3 is 14 amino acids. Germline V gene data show CDR1 as SGHVS and CDR2 as FQNEAQ. The rearrangement links TRBV7-8 to TRBJ2-7; 9 nucleotides match TRBD1. This clonotype originated in a girl under 18 in good health, CMV-negative, and a related stem cell transplant donor. Specimen: PBMCs. Written as DNA, the CDR3 is TGTGCCAGCAGCTTAGGGACAGGGGTCCACGAGCAGTACTTC. Its protein product is CASSLGTGVHEQYF.